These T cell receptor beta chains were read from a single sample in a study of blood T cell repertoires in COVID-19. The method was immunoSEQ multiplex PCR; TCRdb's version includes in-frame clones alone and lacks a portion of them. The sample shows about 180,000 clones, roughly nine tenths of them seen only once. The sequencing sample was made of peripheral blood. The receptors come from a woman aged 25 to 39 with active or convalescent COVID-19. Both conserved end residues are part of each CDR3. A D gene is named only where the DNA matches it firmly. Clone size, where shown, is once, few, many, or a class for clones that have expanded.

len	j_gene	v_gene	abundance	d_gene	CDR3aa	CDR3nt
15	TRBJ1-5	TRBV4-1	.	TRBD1	CASSPWTGGNQPQHF	TGCGCCAGCAGCCCATGGACAGGGGGTAATCAGCCCCAGCATTTT
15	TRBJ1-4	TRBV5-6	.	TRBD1	CASSNGQGLNEKLFF	TGTGCCAGCAGCAATGGACAGGGTTTGAATGAAAAACTGTTTTTT
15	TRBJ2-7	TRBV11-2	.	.	CASSLAPDGAYEQYF	TGTGCCAGCAGCTTAGCCCCCGACGGAGCCTACGAGCAGTACTTC
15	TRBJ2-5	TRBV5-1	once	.	CASRVEVSPQETQYF	TGCGCCAGCAGGGTTGAGGTATCTCCCCAAGAGACCCAGTACTTC
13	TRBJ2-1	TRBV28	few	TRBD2	CASSLSPTSLQFF	TGTGCCAGCAGTTTAAGCCCGACTAGCTTGCAGTTCTTC
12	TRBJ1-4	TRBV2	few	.	CASTGDIEKLFF	TGTGCCAGCACCGGGGACATTGAAAAACTGTTTTTT
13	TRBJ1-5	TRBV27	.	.	CASSPTSNQPQHF	TGTGCCAGCAGTCCCACAAGCAATCAGCCCCAGCATTTT
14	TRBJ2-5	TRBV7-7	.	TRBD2	CASSVAGEGETQYF	TGTGCTAGCAGCGTAGCGGGAGAGGGCGAGACCCAGTACTTC
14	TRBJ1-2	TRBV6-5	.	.	CASQVAGAKGGYTF	TGTGCCAGCCAGGTGGCAGGGGCGAAGGGAGGCTACACCTTC
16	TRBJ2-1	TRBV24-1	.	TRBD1	CATSDTRDRGANEQFF	TGTGCCACCAGTGACACCCGGGACAGGGGGGCCAATGAGCAGTTCTTC
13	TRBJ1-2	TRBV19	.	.	CASSKGLGYGYTF	TGTGCCAGTAGCAAGGGGCTGGGCTATGGCTACACCTTC
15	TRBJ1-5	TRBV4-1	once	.	CASSPLGHLNQPQHF	TGCGCCAGCAGCCCTTTAGGACACCTCAATCAGCCCCAGCATTTT
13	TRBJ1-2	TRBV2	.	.	CASSDGVDYGYTF	TGTGCCAGCAGTGACGGGGTCGACTATGGCTACACCTTC
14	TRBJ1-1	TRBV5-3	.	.	CARSFPWLNTEAFF	TGTGCCAGAAGCTTTCCCTGGCTGAACACTGAAGCTTTCTTT
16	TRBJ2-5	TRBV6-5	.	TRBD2	CASSYSGRAAGETQYF	TGTGCCAGCAGTTATAGCGGGAGGGCGGCGGGAGAGACCCAGTACTTC
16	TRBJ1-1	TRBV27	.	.	CASSLGLGGGNTEAFF	TGTGCCAGCAGTTTAGGTCTCGGGGGTGGGAACACTGAAGCTTTCTTT
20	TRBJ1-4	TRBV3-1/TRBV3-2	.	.	CASSLRDHQGGEQLMKNCFF	.
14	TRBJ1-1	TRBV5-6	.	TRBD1	CASSWDREHTEAFF	TGTGCCAGCAGCTGGGACAGGGAGCACACTGAAGCTTTCTTT
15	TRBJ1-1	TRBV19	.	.	CASSSPGASNTEAFF	TGTGCCAGTAGTAGTCCAGGGGCTTCGAACACTGAAGCTTTCTTT
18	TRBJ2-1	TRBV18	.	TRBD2	CASSPRTSGKVSYNEQFF	TGTGCCAGCTCACCCCGGACTAGCGGGAAGGTCTCCTACAATGAGCAGTTCTTC
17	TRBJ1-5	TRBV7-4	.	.	CASSSARAVEGNQPQHF	TGTGCCAGCAGCTCCGCTAGAGCCGTAGAGGGCAATCAGCCCCAGCATTTT
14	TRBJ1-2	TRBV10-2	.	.	CASSDRGGGYGYTF	TGCGCCAGCAGTGATAGAGGCGGCGGCTATGGCTACACCTTC
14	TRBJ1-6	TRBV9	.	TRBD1	CASSVTGVNSPLHF	TGTGCCAGCAGCGTGACAGGGGTCAATTCACCCCTCCACTTT
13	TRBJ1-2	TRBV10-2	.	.	CASSESGAVGYTF	TGCGCCAGCAGTGAGTCGGGGGCGGTTGGCTACACCTTC
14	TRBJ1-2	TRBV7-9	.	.	CASSLSTIHYGYTF	TGTGCCAGCAGCTTGTCGACAATCCACTATGGCTACACCTTC
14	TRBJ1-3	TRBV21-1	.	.	CASSKGAGGNTIYF	TGTGCCAGCAGCAAAGGGGCAGGTGGAAACACCATATATTTT
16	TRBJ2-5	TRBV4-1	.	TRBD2	CASSQDRTSGAAPQYF	TGCGCCAGCAGCCAAGATCGGACTAGCGGCGCGGCGCCCCAGTACTTC
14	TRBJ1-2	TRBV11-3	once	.	CASSLDAFNYGYTF	TGTGCCAGCAGCTTAGACGCGTTTAACTATGGCTACACCTTC
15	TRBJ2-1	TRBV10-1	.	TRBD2	CASSAAGGGNNEQFF	TGCGCCAGCAGTGCGGCGGGAGGGGGGAACAATGAGCAGTTCTTC
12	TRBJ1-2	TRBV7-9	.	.	CASSQGVYGYTF	TGTGCCAGCAGCCAGGGTGTCTATGGCTACACCTTC
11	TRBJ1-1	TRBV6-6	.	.	CASAGEDEAFF	TGTGCCAGCGCAGGGGAAGATGAAGCTTTCTTT
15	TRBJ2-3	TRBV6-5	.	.	CASSYSGASTDTQYF	TGTGCCAGCAGTTACTCGGGGGCTAGCACAGATACGCAGTATTTT
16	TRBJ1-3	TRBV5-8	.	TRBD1	CASSLRQGYSGNTIYF	TGTGCCAGCAGTCTAAGACAGGGTTACTCTGGAAACACCATATATTTT
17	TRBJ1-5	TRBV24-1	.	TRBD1	CATSDPGTGMGNQPQHF	TGTGCCACCAGTGATCCCGGGACAGGAATGGGCAATCAGCCCCAGCATTTT